Each of the 11 T cell receptor beta chains below was sequenced from the same sample in a study of control samples from healthy donors and cancer patients. Data came from immunoSEQ multiplex PCR; TCRdb stores just in-frame clones and leaves some out. The sample has around 48,000 clones; 93% are singletons. Sequencing was carried out using PBMCs. The receptor set was obtained from a woman aged 45-60 years with head and neck cancer.

This chain connects TRBV5-1 to TRBJ2-7; 7 bases align to TRBD2. This CDR3 has 15 amino acids. CDR1 is SGHRS and CDR2 is YFSETQ in the germline V gene. V dropped 3 bases and J dropped 0; count of bases not matched to a gene: 6. This CDR3 reads CASSWRGSDSYEQYF. The DNA of the CDR3 is TGCGCCAGCAGCTGGCGGGGGTCCGACTCCTACGAGCAGTACTTC.

The rearrangement joins TRBV4-1 to TRBJ1-4; TRBD1 matches at 9 bases. This CDR3 spans 16 amino acids. Germline values: CDR1 MGHRA, CDR2 YSYEKL. V lost 0 bases and J lost 8; bases outside the gene matches: 7. Written as DNA, the CDR3 is TGCGCCAGCAGCCAAGATCGGGACAGGGACTACGAAAAACTGTTTTTT. Amino acids: CASSQDRDRDYEKLFF.

This rearrangement joins TRBV2 to TRBJ1-2, with D possibly matching TRBD1 (5 bases). CDR1 SNHLY and CDR2 FYNNEI come from the germline V gene. The CDR3 sequence is 15 residues long. V was clipped by 5 bases and J by 3 bases, with 16 bases between them. The CDR3 DNA sequence: TGTGCCAGCAGTCTAAACGTCGGGGCGGACTATGGCTACACCTTC. Translating it yields CASSLNVGADYGYTF. The entire variable domain, with the rest obtained from reference TRBV2 and TRBJ1-2, is as follows: EPEVTQTPSHQVTQMGQEVILRCVPISNHLYFYWYRQILGQKVEFLVSFYNNEISEKSEIFDDQFSVERPDGSNFTLKIRSTKLEDSAMYFCASSLNVGADYGYTFGSGTRLTVV.

The chain carries TRBV7-2 and TRBJ2-7, with D possibly TRBD1 on 6 matching bases. Trimming shortened V by 5 bases and J by 6 bases, and 20 bases separated the two germline ends. The CDR3 consists of 15 residues. Germline V gene data show CDR1 as SGHTA and CDR2 as FQGNSA. CDR3 loop: CASSPNLYRVSEQYF. CDR3 coding DNA: TGTGCCAGCAGCCCGAACTTATACAGGGTCTCCGAGCAGTACTTC.

This chain uses TRBV7-9 with TRBJ1-6; D ambiguous. There are 15 residues in the CDR3. The germline gives CDR1 SEHNR, CDR2 FQNEAQ (reference sequence). V was trimmed by 8 bases and J by 0 bases, leaving 11 bases between them. CDR3 sequence reads: CASLWGDSYNSPLHF. CDR3 coding DNA: TGTGCCAGCCTTTGGGGAGACTCCTATAATTCACCCCTCCACTTT.

This sequence joins TRBV18 and TRBJ2-7; D possibly uses TRBD1 or TRBD2 (5 bases each). Between the trimmed V and J ends, which lost 5 bases and 4 bases, there was a span of 6 bases. The CDR3 is 11 amino acids. The V gene's germline CDR1 is KGHSH and CDR2 LQKENI. Here the CDR3 DNA reads TGTGCCAGCTCAGGGGGATACGAGCAGTACTTC. This codes for CASSGGYEQYF.

The chain employs TRBV9 and TRBJ2-3; 12 nucleotides line up with TRBD2. The ends lost 4 bases at V and 1 base at J; junction bases unmatched: 7. CDR1 and CDR2 (germline): SGDLS, YYNGEE. This CDR3 comprises 17 residues. In DNA form, the CDR3 reads TGTGCCAGCAGCCTGCTAGCGGGGGGGCCTGGCACAGATACGCAGTATTTT. This translates into CASSLLAGGPGTDTQYF.

This clone has just a few counts. This CDR3 reads CASSFPSEVNQPQHF. CDR3 nucleotide sequence: TGTGCCAGCAGTTTCCCCTCGGAGGTTAATCAGCCCCAGCATTTT. This chain links TRBV6-6 with TRBJ1-5; D is unresolved. Germline values: CDR1 MNHNY, CDR2 SVGAGI (reference sequence). The V end lost 4 bases, the J end lost 4 bases, and 14 bases lay between the germline ends. The CDR3 extends over 15 amino acids.

V gene TRBV4-3 combines with J gene TRBJ2-1; D might be TRBD1 (6 bases). V lost 0 bases to trimming and J lost 4 bases, with 22 bases between them. Germline-derived CDR1 and CDR2 are LGHNA and YSLEER. The CDR3 is 19 residues long. The CDR3 DNA is TGCGCCAGCAGCCAAGAAAGAGTGGGGGCTCAAACAATTTACAATGAGCAGTTCTTC. Protein: CASSQERVGAQTIYNEQFF.

This chain connects TRBV11-3 to TRBJ2-7; 7 bases map to TRBD2. The J segment lost 5 bases and the V segment lost 5 bases, leaving 9 bases of the junction unmatched. Germline CDR1 reads SGHNT; CDR2 reads YENEEA. CDR3 length: 14 amino acids. CDR3 loop: CASSKAAGADEQYF. For the CDR3, the DNA is TGTGCCAGCAGCAAAGCTGCGGGAGCTGACGAGCAGTACTTC.

This chain connects TRBV5-1 to TRBJ2-4, with 7 bases lining up with TRBD1. The CDR3 has 15 residues. Germline CDR1 SGHRS, CDR2 YFSETQ. Trimming took 0 bases from V and 15 from J; bases not matched to a gene: 15. CDR3 sequence (DNA): TGCGCCAGCAGCTTGGCTCCGGGACAGTTGGAGTTACCGTACTTC. Protein: CASSLAPGQLELPYF.